The 8 T cell receptor beta chains presented below share a single source sample, sequenced in a study of T-cell memory formation after mild COVID-19. TCRdb processed the 5' RACE reads anew with MiXCR; each CDR3 protein has one entry. The sample has about 27,000 distinct CDR3 sequences, around 7% seen once. The sample comprised PBMCs or a T cell subset sorted from them (not recorded which). All receptors derive from an adult woman who had mild COVID-19 (a few samples of this study predate the infection). Cell type and time point are not known.

At least ten counts were recorded for this clonotype. This chain uses TRBV30 with TRBJ2-2; D uncertain. The CDR3 spans 15 residues. V lost 8 bases to trimming and J lost 1 base, with 17 bases between them. The germline CDR1 and CDR2 sequences are GTSNPN and SVGIG (reference sequence). The CDR3 reads CAHPGRNLNTGELFF. For the CDR3, the DNA is TGTGCCCATCCTGGGCGAAATCTGAACACCGGGGAGCTGTTTTTT.

This clonotype occurred many times. V gene TRBV20-1 combines with J gene TRBJ2-7; 11 bases line up with TRBD2. CDR1 DFQATT and CDR2 SNEGSKA come from the germline V gene (reference sequence). Trimming took 6 bases from V and 6 from J; bases not matched to a gene: 10. The CDR3 loop spans 14 amino acids. The CDR3 region is CSAELAGDRGEQYF. The CDR3 coding sequence is TGCAGTGCGGAACTAGCGGGAGACCGGGGCGAGCAGTACTTC.

This clonotype was recorded a few times. This chain joins TRBV23-1 and TRBJ2-4; tentatively, D is TRBD1 (5 bases). Being an ORF, TRBV23-1 has a function that is uncertain. Trimming pared 11 bases from V and 2 bases from J, leaving 19 bases between. The length of the CDR3 is 15 residues. In nucleotides, the CDR3 is TGCGCCGCGTCAGGGCTCCCTTTAACCAAAAACATTCAGTACTTC. It yields the protein CAASGLPLTKNIQYF.

About this clonotype: This may be a read error, as it is one base from a much larger clone. The chain recombines TRBV7-9 with TRBJ2-7, with D perhaps matching TRBD2 (7 bases). This CDR3 contains 15 residues. Per germline, CDR1 SEHNR and CDR2 FQNEAQ (reference sequence). Trimming took 2 bases from V and 5 from J, leaving 16 bases between them. The CDR3 sequence: CASSLTSGGYNEQYF. The CDR3 bases are TGTGCCAGCAGCTTAACCTCGGGGGGCTACAACGAGCAGTACTTC.

This clonotype came up many times. This sequence joins TRBV18 and TRBJ1-3, with 11 bases fitting TRBD1. CDR3 length: 17 residues. V was pared by 3 bases and J by 0 bases, with 4 bases of the junction left unmatched. Germline V gene lookup returns CDR1 KGHSH and CDR2 LQKENI. The CDR3 DNA follows: TGTGCCAGCTCACCGGGACAGGGGGTTATCTCTGGAAACACCATATATTTT. This encodes CASSPGQGVISGNTIYF.

Many counts were recorded for this clonotype. The rearrangement uses TRBV19 and TRBJ2-7; a possible D gene is TRBD1 (5 bases). Germline assignment: CDR1 LNHDA and CDR2 SQIVND (reference sequence). The CDR3 is made up of 14 amino acids. Trimming stripped 5 bases from V and 4 bases from J, with 15 bases between. CDR3 sequence: CASSRWLGPYEQYF. In nucleotides, the CDR3 is TGTGCCAGTAGTCGCTGGTTGGGGCCATACGAGCAGTACTTC.

This clonotype was detected ten times or more. The rearrangement uses TRBV18 and TRBJ2-3; D gene uncertain. Deletions cut 2 bases from V and 5 bases from J, with 8 bases between. Germline assignment: CDR1 KGHSH and CDR2 LQKENI. The CDR3 has 13 amino acids. CDR3 region: CASSPRARDTQYF. The CDR3 DNA follows: TGTGCCAGCTCACCAAGGGCTCGAGATACGCAGTATTTT.

This clonotype was found many times. The rearrangement links TRBV24-1 to TRBJ2-3, with D perhaps assigned TRBD1 or TRBD2 (6 bases each). The CDR3 has 14 amino acids. V lost 5 bases and J 0 bases, leaving 8 bases between the germline ends. Germline assignment: CDR1 KGHDR and CDR2 SFDVKD. CDR3 amino acids: CATSGRGSTDTQYF. For the CDR3, the DNA is TGTGCCACCAGTGGGAGGGGGAGCACAGATACGCAGTATTTT.